Given below is one T cell receptor (beta chain) in context. V lost 4 bases to trimming and J lost 5 bases; unmatched junction nucleotides: 6. Looked up from germline, CDR1 is KGHDR and CDR2 is SFDVKD. This CDR3 region has 14 residues. This sample was included in a study of T-cell reconstitution after alpha-beta-depleted transplantation in children. Unique molecular identifiers were built into the TCRbeta library. One entry per CDR3 protein, called by TCRdb with MiXCR from the PCR reads. In the table there are roughly 300,000 distinct CDR3 sequences, 10% of which are singletons. This sample comprised PBMCs from the stem cell graft donor, obtained from the stem cell graft. The chain recombines TRBV24-1 with TRBJ2-7; TRBD1 matches 8 bases. This sequence originates from a human donor who donated a stem cell graft to a child with acute lymphoblastic leukemia. The CDR3 sequence: CATSEGQGLDEQYF. The CDR3 nucleotides read TGTGCCACCAGTGAAGGACAGGGATTGGACGAGCAGTACTTC.